The rows below give T cell receptor beta chains drawn from one sample of a study of blood T cell repertoires in COVID-19. Measured with immunoSEQ multiplex PCR; TCRdb has only the in-frame clones, and not every one. The sample contains 55,000 to 95,000 clones, around four fifths of which appear only once. Sequenced material: peripheral blood. The receptors come from a woman between 55 and 75 years old with acute or convalescent COVID-19. The CDR3 runs from the conserved cysteine through the conserved F or W. The order of the fields is clone size, V gene, D gene, J gene, CDR3 DNA, CDR3 protein. D genes are given only for firm matches. A clone size is listed for some rows: how often the clone was seen (once, few, many), or a class if it is expanded.

abundance: -; v_gene: TRBV19; d_gene: -; j_gene: TRBJ2-6; CDR3nt: TGTGCCAGTAGACCGACAGTGGGAAGCTCTGGGGCCAACGTCCTGACTTTC; CDR3aa: CASRPTVGSSGANVLTF
abundance: -; v_gene: TRBV4-1; d_gene: -; j_gene: TRBJ1-1; CDR3nt: TGCGCCAGCAGCCTTGCTCCACCCACAGGGAACACTGAAGCTTTCTTT; CDR3aa: CASSLAPPTGNTEAFF
abundance: -; v_gene: TRBV10-3; d_gene: -; j_gene: TRBJ2-7; CDR3nt: TGTGCCATCAGTGAGTCTAACGTGGCTTCCTACGAGCAGTACTTC; CDR3aa: CAISESNVASYEQYF
abundance: -; v_gene: TRBV28; d_gene: -; j_gene: TRBJ1-1; CDR3nt: TGTGCCAGCAAGGCGGCCACTGAAGCTTTCTTT; CDR3aa: CASKAATEAFF
abundance: -; v_gene: TRBV4-2; d_gene: TRBD1; j_gene: TRBJ2-3; CDR3nt: TGTGCCAGCAGCCAAGATCTCGGACAGGGAACCTCGGATACGCAGTATTTT; CDR3aa: CASSQDLGQGTSDTQYF
abundance: once; v_gene: TRBV5-1; d_gene: TRBD1; j_gene: TRBJ2-5; CDR3nt: TGCGCCAGCAGCTACCGCTCCGGGACAGCCGAGACCCAGTACTTC; CDR3aa: CASSYRSGTAETQYF
abundance: once; v_gene: TRBV6-1; d_gene: -; j_gene: TRBJ1-5; CDR3nt: TGTGCCAGCAGTGAAGGAGGGTTTCGTCAGCCCCAGCATTTT; CDR3aa: CASSEGGFRQPQHF
abundance: -; v_gene: TRBV5-1; d_gene: -; j_gene: TRBJ2-3; CDR3nt: TGCGCCAGCAGCTATTTAGGGGTTCGTAGCACAGATACGCAGTATTTT; CDR3aa: CASSYLGVRSTDTQYF
abundance: -; v_gene: TRBV21-1; d_gene: -; j_gene: TRBJ2-4; CDR3nt: TGTGCCAGTCAGTCTGCCAAAAACATTCAGTACTTC; CDR3aa: CASQSAKNIQYF
abundance: -; v_gene: TRBV4-1; d_gene: TRBD1; j_gene: TRBJ1-1; CDR3nt: TGCGCCAGCAGCCAAGGACAGGGAAGCAAGAATGAAGCTTTCTTT; CDR3aa: CASSQGQGSKNEAFF
abundance: -; v_gene: TRBV18; d_gene: TRBD1; j_gene: TRBJ1-3; CDR3nt: TGTGCCAGCTCACCCAAACAGGGGACCCTTTATCGAGACACCATATATTTT; CDR3aa: CASSPKQGTLYRDTIYF
abundance: -; v_gene: TRBV28; d_gene: -; j_gene: TRBJ1-5; CDR3nt: TGTGCCAGCAGTCCTCCTGGGGCCGTGAGATATAGCAATCAGCCCCAGCATTTT; CDR3aa: CASSPPGAVRYSNQPQHF
abundance: -; v_gene: TRBV6-5; d_gene: TRBD1; j_gene: TRBJ1-4; CDR3nt: TGTGCCAGCAGAGCACAGGGGGGAAATGAAAAACTGTTTTTT; CDR3aa: CASRAQGGNEKLFF
abundance: -; v_gene: TRBV5-1; d_gene: TRBD1; j_gene: TRBJ1-1; CDR3nt: TGCGCCAGCAGCGCATTGGGACAGGGGGTTACTGAAGCTTTCTTT; CDR3aa: CASSALGQGVTEAFF
abundance: -; v_gene: TRBV18; d_gene: -; j_gene: TRBJ1-1; CDR3nt: TGTGCCAGCTCACCCAACCCCGGACACAACACTGAAGCTTTCTTT; CDR3aa: CASSPNPGHNTEAFF
abundance: -; v_gene: TRBV9; d_gene: TRBD2; j_gene: TRBJ2-5; CDR3nt: TGTGCCAGCAGCGTAGCGCCTAGCGGAACAGAGACCCAGTACTTC; CDR3aa: CASSVAPSGTETQYF
abundance: -; v_gene: TRBV19; d_gene: TRBD1; j_gene: TRBJ1-6; CDR3nt: TGTGCCAGTAGCCCGGGACAGGGAATTGTTTCACCCCTCCACTTT; CDR3aa: CASSPGQGIVSPLHF
abundance: -; v_gene: TRBV7-9; d_gene: -; j_gene: TRBJ1-3; CDR3nt: TGTGCCAGCAGCTTACGACGGGCTGGAAACACCATATATTTT; CDR3aa: CASSLRRAGNTIYF
abundance: -; v_gene: TRBV7-8; d_gene: -; j_gene: TRBJ1-5; CDR3nt: TGTGCCAGCAGCCCGCGGTCCAGTAGCAATCAGCCCCAGCATTTT; CDR3aa: CASSPRSSSNQPQHF
abundance: -; v_gene: TRBV13; d_gene: -; j_gene: TRBJ1-2; CDR3nt: TGTGCCAGCAGCCCCCGGGAGCAACGAGGCTATGGCTACACCTTC; CDR3aa: CASSPREQRGYGYTF
abundance: few; v_gene: TRBV6-2/TRBV6-3; d_gene: -; j_gene: TRBJ1-1; CDR3nt: TGTGCCAGCAGCAGTTTCGGGAGGGAGTTCACTGAAGCTTTCTTT; CDR3aa: CASSSFGREFTEAFF
abundance: -; v_gene: TRBV7-8; d_gene: -; j_gene: TRBJ2-2; CDR3nt: TGTGCCAGCAGCCTAGGAGCTGTGGGCGCCGGGGAGCTGTTTTTT; CDR3aa: CASSLGAVGAGELFF
abundance: -; v_gene: TRBV5-4; d_gene: -; j_gene: TRBJ1-2; CDR3nt: TGTGCCAGCAGCTTGGGGGCAGGGTTGAACTATGGCTACACCTTC; CDR3aa: CASSLGAGLNYGYTF
abundance: -; v_gene: TRBV5-1; d_gene: -; j_gene: TRBJ1-1; CDR3nt: TGCGCCAGCAGCTTGGGGGTCCAGGGAAGGACTGAAGCTTTCTTT; CDR3aa: CASSLGVQGRTEAFF
abundance: -; v_gene: TRBV7-9; d_gene: -; j_gene: TRBJ1-2; CDR3nt: TGTGCCAGCAGCTTACTAAGTACCAACTATGGCTACACCTTC; CDR3aa: CASSLLSTNYGYTF
abundance: -; v_gene: TRBV6-6; d_gene: -; j_gene: TRBJ1-1; CDR3nt: TGTGCCAGCAGTTACGCCGCTAAACGCACTGAAGCTTTCTTT; CDR3aa: CASSYAAKRTEAFF
abundance: -; v_gene: TRBV5-1; d_gene: -; j_gene: TRBJ1-2; CDR3nt: TGCGCCAGCAGCTTGGCGGCGGGCTCCAACTATGGCTACACCTTC; CDR3aa: CASSLAAGSNYGYTF